Listed below are T cell receptor beta chains from one sample, sequenced in a study of blood T cell repertoires in COVID-19. The assay was immunoSEQ multiplex PCR, and TCRdb's table has in-frame clones only and misses some. Here the sample spans about 290,000 clones, 75% to 90% being singletons. The source material was PBMCs or T cells enriched from blood (not recorded which). Receptor source: a woman aged 40 to 50 who had recovered from COVID-19. The CDR3 runs from the conserved cysteine through the conserved F or W. The D gene is left open where the match is weak. Size is omitted from some rows. Given values are once, few, many or a class for expanded clones.

CSARDSIYEQYF | TGCAGCGCCCGGGACAGTATCTACGAGCAGTACTTC | TRBJ2-7 | TRBD1 | TRBV29-1 | 12 | .
CATRGGFGQPQHF | TGTGCCACGCGTGGGGGGTTTGGTCAGCCCCAGCATTTT | TRBJ1-5 | . | TRBV10-3 | 13 | once
CASSYTGVGEKLFF | TGTGCCAGCAGTTACACAGGGGTGGGGGAAAAACTGTTTTTT | TRBJ1-4 | TRBD1 | TRBV6-5 | 14 | .
CASSPRTGVYEKLFF | TGTGCCAGTAGTCCCAGGACAGGAGTCTATGAAAAACTGTTTTTT | TRBJ1-4 | TRBD1 | TRBV19 | 15 | .
CASSLVGGTTSYEQYF | TGTGCCAGCAGCTTAGTTGGGGGGACTACCTCCTACGAGCAGTACTTC | TRBJ2-7 | TRBD2 | TRBV7-2 | 16 | .
CASSLDYYEQFF | TGTGCCAGCAGCTTAGATTACTATGAGCAGTTCTTC | TRBJ2-1 | . | TRBV7-2 | 12 | .
CASQGTSGNGTSYEQYF | TGCGCCAGCCAGGGGACTAGCGGAAACGGGACCTCCTACGAGCAGTACTTC | TRBJ2-7 | TRBD2 | TRBV10-1 | 17 | .
CTSSGPQETQYF | TGTACCAGTTCAGGGCCCCAAGAGACCCAGTACTTC | TRBJ2-5 | . | TRBV27 | 12 | .
CASSLGGRLAGPNTGELFF | TGCGCCAGCAGCTTGGGGGGGCGGCTAGCGGGGCCGAACACCGGGGAGCTGTTTTTT | TRBJ2-2 | TRBD2 | TRBV5-1 | 19 | .
CASGGITTSTDTQYF | TGTGCCAGCGGGGGGATAACGACTAGCACAGATACGCAGTATTTT | TRBJ2-3 | . | TRBV5-4 | 15 | .
CASSLGVGAGTGELFF | TGTGCCAGCAGCTTAGGCGTGGGAGCTGGTACCGGGGAGCTGTTTTTT | TRBJ2-2 | . | TRBV7-9 | 16 | .
CASSLGLAGGSDTQYF | TGTGCCAGCAGCCTCGGACTAGCGGGGGGGTCAGATACGCAGTATTTT | TRBJ2-3 | TRBD2 | TRBV3-1/TRBV3-2 | 16 | .
CASSPVEPPYEQYF | TGTGCCAGCAGCCCCGTAGAACCTCCCTACGAGCAGTACTTC | TRBJ2-7 | . | TRBV5-5 | 14 | .